This paragraph reports one TCR beta chain. Its antigen remains unidentified. These data come from a study of T cells in localized non-small cell lung cancer. Overall study findings and caveats: Patients showing higher blood T cell density tended to see longer overall survival. Of the tissues analyzed, uninvolved adjacent lung showed maximal T cell clonality, greater than tumor. Detection in adjacent lung was observed for a median approximately 53 of the top 100 tumor clones. Sequencing involved a lone tumor region, leaving heterogeneity possible.

Using immunoSEQ multiplex PCR, the repertoire was profiled, and TCRdb retains in-frame clones only, with some absent. The table includes more than 4,000 clones, 35% to 45% detected once. V lost 5 bases, J lost 2 bases, and 10 bases lay in between. The length of the CDR3 is 13 residues. In germline, CDR1 is MDHEN, CDR2 SYDVKM. The TCR comes from a woman between 35 and 75 years old with stage I lung adenocarcinoma. The chain combines TRBV28 with TRBJ2-7, with D possibly matching TRBD1 (6 bases). Sequenced material: lung tumor tissue, taken before any cancer treatment. Here the CDR3 DNA reads TGTGCCAGCAGTCGGACAGTCCCCTACGAGCAGTACTTC. Its translation: CASSRTVPYEQYF. Supplemented by reference TRBV28 and TRBJ2-7, the full variable domain reads DVKVTQSSRYLVKRTGEKVFLECVQDMDHENMFWYRQDPGLGLRLIYFSYDVKMKEKGDIPEGYSVSREKKERFSLILESASTNQTSMYLCASSRTVPYEQYFGPGTRLTVT.